What follows is one T cell receptor (beta chain) and its context. The antigen it recognizes is unknown. V gives up 0 bases and J gives up 3 bases, and the segment between their germline ends measures 7 bases. CDR1 and CDR2 were assigned from the germline V gene as SGHRS and YFSETQ. The cysteine opens and the phenylalanine closes a CDR3 of 14 amino acids. CDR3 DNA is the only sequence kept; it has 42 bases, read in frame from the first base. The data derive from a study of cytomegalovirus exposure and HLA in healthy donors (TCRdb year 2017). About the study as a whole: According to an earlier analysis of a few hundred of the donors, about 190 million T cells yielded over 90 million unique TCR beta sequences and approximately 280 Gb of sequence data. A separate validation cohort of about 110 different subjects was used in addition to the roughly 640-subject first cohort. All discovery cohort repertoires had been generated on a single sequencing platform. A later analysis re-analyzed previously published TCR beta repertoires from approximately 670 donors and added high-resolution HLA genotyping to study TCR occurrence patterns. The number of typed donors differed by locus: about 629-640 for A, B, C, DRB1 and DQB1; approximately 520 for DQA1; 600 to 610 for DPA1; and approximately 450 for DPB1. An earlier analysis of about 620 of the donors applied high-throughput TCR beta sequencing to assess whether each TCR beta V gene segment acted as functional or pseudogenic. Alongside the repertoire data, information on donor age, sex, ethnicity and CMV serostatus was compiled. Of the 398 genotyped donors, over 65% fell in the genetic ancestry cluster associated with self-reported Caucasian donors. Across some 400 genotyped donors of the cohort, an average of approximately 240,000 unique TCR beta nucleotide sequences per donor were sequenced, and around 20% of those sequences were non-productive. Roughly 300 gigabases of sequencing data and approximately 93 million unique TCR sequences were included in an early release covering around 600 HLA-typed donors. Rather than drawing on any new phenotypic data, the later analysis identified candidate immune exposures from TCR beta sequences and the way those sequences occurred across donors. To predict cytomegalovirus infection status, the study brought together high-throughput TCR immunosequencing, statistical association of individual TCRs with disease status, and machine learning. The T cell repertoires of under 750 subjects were profiled by immunosequencing and related to cytomegalovirus serostatus. Genome-wide SNP genotypes for about 55% of the 666 donors were used in a later genetic analysis, which treated that subset as a discovery cohort. Because of strong linkage in the cohort, four to six DR-DQ haplotypes were treated as single units for association and clustering. HLA typing covered class I and class II loci at four-digit resolution. The aim of the study was to test whether cataloging public T cell receptors could identify signatures of past pathogen exposure. General findings and caveats noted by the study authors: Most CMV-associated TCR beta chains appeared to be HLA-restricted in a later analysis, and the HLA associations seemed to be driven largely by CMV exposure. Linkage disequilibrium might explain the correlated functional status among segregating V segments, but an unknown experimental factor could not be excluded. An earlier analysis of approximately 590 of the donors showed that most TCR beta V segments appeared in productive rearrangements either about 87% or about 30% of the time, which broadly matched IMGT annotations. A later analysis found that TCR association rates varied across HLA loci, with DRB1 alleles showing the most associated TCRs and HLA-C alleles the fewest. In a later analysis, several top co-occurrence clusters were reported to appear linked to parvovirus B19, influenza, CMV and Epstein-Barr virus. When HLA alleles, especially DR and DQ, strongly co-occurred, TCR associations were difficult to assign to individual alleles. Cytomegalovirus status was reported to be diagnosed by the classifier with high specificity and sensitivity in both the original and validation cohorts. Compared with equally common non-associated chains, HLA-associated TCR beta chains in a later analysis were more clonally expanded and had lower generation probabilities. Across donors, most TCR sequences were observed very rarely, whereas some public TCRs were present in many individuals. HLA typing was unavailable for some donors at each locus, so association tests used only the typed subset. The study listed 150 to 200 TCR beta chains as associated with cytomegalovirus. Compared with the 666-donor mean, donors in an Asian-associated ancestry cluster had fewer N-insertions in productive TCRs, according to a later genetic analysis. At a false discovery rate of 0.05, a later analysis linked 16,000 or so TCR beta sequences to specific HLA alleles. The sequencing pipeline was judged likely to have produced a cluster of highly shared sequence variants as a technical artifact. A few of the identified cytomegalovirus-associated TCR beta chains were confirmed in vitro to be specific for cytomegalovirus antigens. The authors suggested that the approach could potentially be extended to other disease states and immunological phenotypes. The earlier analysis of around 600 of the donors excluded seventeen rarely observed V segments, including chromosome 9 orphons, because counts were too low. A later genetic analysis associated a missense DCLRE1C variant with V-gene and J-gene trimming of TCR beta chains, and an independent cohort replicated the association. Roughly uniform sequencing depth across donors was assumed in presence/absence analyses, although this assumption may not hold. A further reported finding was that TCR beta sequences accurately predicted the HLA-A and HLA-B alleles for most subjects in the first cohort. This cohort had only TCR beta chains sequenced, and the lack of alpha or paired-chain data limited which features could be detected. The 87-base-pair reads could not distinguish some IMGT-functional V segments, including TRBV6-2 and TRBV6-3, so those segments were excluded. CMV serostatus was the only immune exposure information available for the cohort.

The cohort was made up of 500 to 800 healthy bone marrow donors. At the time of sampling, every cohort member was nominally healthy, though immune exposures that went unrecorded were likely present. The donor was CMV seronegative and was included in the group of about 350 seronegative cohort members. Every donor gave a peripheral blood sample, and the peripheral blood mononuclear cells from that sample were used for TCR beta sequencing. The Qiagen DNeasy Blood Extraction Kit was used to extract genomic DNA from the blood cell samples. Receptor libraries were prepared by the immunoSEQ multiplex PCR assay. The multiplex PCR relied on a mix of 60 forward primers for TCR Vbeta segments and 13 reverse primers for TCR Jbeta segments. Amplification of the CDR3 region of rearranged TCR beta genes was performed with a multiplex PCR assay on genomic DNA. Amplified TCR beta libraries were sequenced as 87-base-pair reads on the Illumina HiSeq System. As for the original processing: Across the 600 to 700 repertoires, a later analysis counted 78 million or so unique TCR beta chains, some 11 million of which were shared by at least two donors. Raw reads were error-corrected and collapsed into unique sequences by a nearest-neighbor algorithm in which closely related sequences were merged to remove PCR and sequencing errors. CDR3 sequences were aligned to IMGT reference sequences to assign V, D and J gene segments. For a sequence to be retained, a match of at least six nucleotides to both a V gene segment and a J gene segment was required. Rearrangements were classified as productive when the CDR3 lacked stop codons and remained in frame with V and J, and all other rearrangements were classified as non-productive. CDR3 was defined by IMGT convention, running from the second conserved V-encoded cysteine to the conserved J-encoded phenylalanine. The earlier analysis of some 540 of the donors excluded any sequence lacking an unambiguous match to a single V gene segment. An earlier analysis of over 450 of the donors classified V segments as functional when productive rearrangements were above 56.7% and as segregating when the standard deviation between donors was above 5%. A statistical classification framework was built to diagnose cytomegalovirus status from the catalog of TCR beta chain sequences. V and J gene assignment, in a later analysis, came from comparing TCR nucleotide sequences with IMGT/GENE-DB human TR gene sequences. Using the TCRdist pipeline, a later analysis assigned CDR3 sequences along with most-parsimonious VDJ recombination scenarios. In a later analysis, each TCR beta chain was defined by its CDR3 amino acid sequence together with its V-gene family, and reads lacking a unique V-gene family were excluded. As a way to deal with suspected cross-contamination and a sequencing artifact, a later analysis dropped approximately 570 nucleotide sequences that were highly shared and had low generation probability. For each public chain, a later analysis derived a clonal expansion index from normalized ranks of inferred template counts within each repertoire. In a later analysis, generation probabilities were computed using a VDJ recombination model fitted to out-of-frame rearrangements, and the results were checked against IGoR. In a later analysis, hypergeometric tests were used to score TCR-TCR, TCR-HLA and TCR-CMV co-occurrence, with a repertoire-size bias correction applied to TCR pairs. A later analysis estimated false discovery rates by permuting HLA or CMV assignments 20 times. In a later analysis, co-occurring TCRs were grouped using DBSCAN, with TCRdist sequence similarity added in when clustering inside HLA-allele-positive subsets. Co-occurrence clustering excluded repertoires with fewer than 30,000 or more than 120,000 public chains, plus five with anomalous nucleotide sharing. TCRdb mirrors the immuneACCESS table, restricted to in-frame sequences. Some clones are absent from its copies; in checked studies, under half trace to an unresolved V gene, and the reason for the others is unknown. The D gene and trimming were derived from the DNA, and the V and J assignments and clone size from that table. The sample table records 65,000 to 80,000 clones. The top ten hold roughly 5% of the sample.

The clonotype was recovered from a man aged 25 to 40 in good health and CMV-seronegative. The sequence joins TRBV5-1 to TRBJ2-1; TRBD1 could be the D gene, as 6 bases match. Sequencing was performed on PBMCs. The DNA reads TGCGCCAGCAGCTTGGGACAGGTCTACAATGAGCAGTTCTTC. The translation is CASSLGQVYNEQFF.